This T cell receptor beta chain was identified in a study of blood T cell repertoires in COVID-19. The wider study: Sites across the United States, Italy and Spain contributed samples from acute and convalescent COVID-19. Sample material is recorded as cDNA or gDNA derived from T cells, B-cell-depleted T cells, or PBMCs.

The CDR3 consists of 18 residues. The V end was cut by 0 bases, the J end by 7 bases, with 19 bases between. This clone has just one count. Under the authors' procedure: Reference gene primer amplification in the assay estimated nucleated cell counts. The repertoire was sequenced with immunoSEQ multiplex PCR; TCRdb's copy has only in-frame clones and lacks some. The D gene and trimming were derived from the DNA, and the V and J assignments and clone size from that table. The profile shows approximately 220,000 clones, more than 65% of them singletons. V gene TRBV23-1 combines with J gene TRBJ1-6; tentatively, D is TRBD1 (5 bases). TRBV23-1 is reported as an ORF; its role is uncertain. The source of this sequence is a woman aged 55-69 years with acute or convalescent COVID-19. The sequenced material came from peripheral blood. DNA of the CDR3: TGCGCCAGCAGTCAATCGGTCAAGGGGCTATTGGGGAATTCACCCCTCCACTTT. This codes for CASSQSVKGLLGNSPLHF.